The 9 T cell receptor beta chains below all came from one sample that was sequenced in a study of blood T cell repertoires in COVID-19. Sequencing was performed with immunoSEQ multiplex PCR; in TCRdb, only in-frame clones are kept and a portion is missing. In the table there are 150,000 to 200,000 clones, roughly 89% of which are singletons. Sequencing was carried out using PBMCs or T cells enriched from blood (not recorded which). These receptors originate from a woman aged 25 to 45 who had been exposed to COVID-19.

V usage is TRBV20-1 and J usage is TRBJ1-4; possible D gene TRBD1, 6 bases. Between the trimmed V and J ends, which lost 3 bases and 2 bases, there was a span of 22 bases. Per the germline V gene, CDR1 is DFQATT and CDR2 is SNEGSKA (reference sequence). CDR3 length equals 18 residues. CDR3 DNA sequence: TGCAGTGCTAGTTGGGGCAGGGGCCCGAGAACTACTAATGAAAAACTGTTTTTT. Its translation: CSASWGRGPRTTNEKLFF.

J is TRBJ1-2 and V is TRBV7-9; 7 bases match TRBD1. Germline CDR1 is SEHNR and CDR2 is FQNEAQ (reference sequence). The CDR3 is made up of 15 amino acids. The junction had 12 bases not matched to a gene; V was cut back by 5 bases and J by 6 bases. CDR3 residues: CASSRRDRVADGYTF. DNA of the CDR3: TGTGCCAGCAGCCGCAGAGACAGGGTAGCGGATGGCTACACCTTC.

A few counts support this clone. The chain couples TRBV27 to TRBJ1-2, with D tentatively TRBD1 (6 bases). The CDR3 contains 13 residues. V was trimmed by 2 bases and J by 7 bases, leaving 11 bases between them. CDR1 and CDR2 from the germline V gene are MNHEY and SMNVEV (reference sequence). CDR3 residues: CASSLIQGGGYTF. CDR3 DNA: TGTGCCAGCAGTTTAATACAGGGTGGTGGCTACACCTTC.

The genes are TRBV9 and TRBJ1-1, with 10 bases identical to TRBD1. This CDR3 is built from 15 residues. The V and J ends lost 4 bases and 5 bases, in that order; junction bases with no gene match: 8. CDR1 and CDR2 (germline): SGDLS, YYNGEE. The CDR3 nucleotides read TGTGCCAGCAGCACTCAGACAGGGGGCTTGACTGAAGCTTTCTTT. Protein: CASSTQTGGLTEAFF.

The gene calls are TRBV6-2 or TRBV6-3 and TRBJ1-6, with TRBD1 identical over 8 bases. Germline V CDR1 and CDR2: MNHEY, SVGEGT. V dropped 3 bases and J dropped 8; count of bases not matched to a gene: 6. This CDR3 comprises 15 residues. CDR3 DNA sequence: TGTGCCAGCAGTTATGGAGGGACAGGTTATTCACCCCTCCACTTT. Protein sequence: CASSYGGTGYSPLHF.

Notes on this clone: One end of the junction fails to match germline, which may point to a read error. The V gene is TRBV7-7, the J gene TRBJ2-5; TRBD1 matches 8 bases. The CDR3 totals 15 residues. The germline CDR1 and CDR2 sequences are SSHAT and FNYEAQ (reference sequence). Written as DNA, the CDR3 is TGTGCTAGCAGCTCGAGGACAGGGCGCCAAGAGACCCAGTACTTC. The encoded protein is CASSSRTGRQETQYF. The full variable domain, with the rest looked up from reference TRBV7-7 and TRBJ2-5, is GAGVSQSPRYKVTKRGQDVTLRCDPISSHATLYWYQQALGQGPEFLTYFNYEAQPDKSGLPSDRFSAERPEGSISTLTIQRTEQRDSAMYRCASSSRTGRQETQYFGPGTRLLVL.

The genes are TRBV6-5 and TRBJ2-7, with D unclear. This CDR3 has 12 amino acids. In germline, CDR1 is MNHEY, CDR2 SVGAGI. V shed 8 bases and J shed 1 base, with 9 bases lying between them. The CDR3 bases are TGTGCCAGCTCTCAGACTTCCTACGAGCAGTACTTC. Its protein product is CASSQTSYEQYF.

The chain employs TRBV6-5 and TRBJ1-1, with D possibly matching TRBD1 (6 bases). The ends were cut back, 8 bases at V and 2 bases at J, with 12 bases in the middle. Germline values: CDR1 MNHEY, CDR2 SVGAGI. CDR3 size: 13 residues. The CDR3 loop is CASSKGVNTEAFF. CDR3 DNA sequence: TGTGCCAGCTCCAAGGGGGTCAACACTGAAGCTTTCTTT.

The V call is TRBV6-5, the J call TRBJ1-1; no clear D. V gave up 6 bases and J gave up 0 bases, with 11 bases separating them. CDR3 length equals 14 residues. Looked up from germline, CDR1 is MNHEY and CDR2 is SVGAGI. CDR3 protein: CASSDTDLNTEAFF. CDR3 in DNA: TGTGCCAGCAGCGATACAGATTTGAACACTGAAGCTTTCTTT.